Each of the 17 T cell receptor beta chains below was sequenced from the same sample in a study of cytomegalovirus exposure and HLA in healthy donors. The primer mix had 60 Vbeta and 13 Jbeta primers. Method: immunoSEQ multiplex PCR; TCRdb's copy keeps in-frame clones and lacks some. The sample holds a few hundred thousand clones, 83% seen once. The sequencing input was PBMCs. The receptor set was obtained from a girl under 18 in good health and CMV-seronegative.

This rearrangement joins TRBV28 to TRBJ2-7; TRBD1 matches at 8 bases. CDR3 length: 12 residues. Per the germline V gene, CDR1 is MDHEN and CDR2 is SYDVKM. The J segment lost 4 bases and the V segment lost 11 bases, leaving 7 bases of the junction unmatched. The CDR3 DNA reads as TGTGCCGTATCCGGGACAGGTTACGAGCAGTACTTC. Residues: CAVSGTGYEQYF.

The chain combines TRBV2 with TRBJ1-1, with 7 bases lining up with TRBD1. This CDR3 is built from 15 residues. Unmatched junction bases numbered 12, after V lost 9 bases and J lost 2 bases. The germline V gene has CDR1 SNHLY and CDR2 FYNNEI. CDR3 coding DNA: TGTGCCAGAGAACAGGGGTCGCGCGGTAACACTGAAGCTTTCTTT. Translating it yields CAREQGSRGNTEAFF.

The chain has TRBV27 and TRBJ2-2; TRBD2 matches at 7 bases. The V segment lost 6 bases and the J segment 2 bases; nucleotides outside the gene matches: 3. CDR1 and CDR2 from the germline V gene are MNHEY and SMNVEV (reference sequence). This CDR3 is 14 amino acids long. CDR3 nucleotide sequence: TGTGCCAGCAGACCTAGCGGTAACACCGGGGAGCTGTTTTTT. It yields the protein CASRPSGNTGELFF.

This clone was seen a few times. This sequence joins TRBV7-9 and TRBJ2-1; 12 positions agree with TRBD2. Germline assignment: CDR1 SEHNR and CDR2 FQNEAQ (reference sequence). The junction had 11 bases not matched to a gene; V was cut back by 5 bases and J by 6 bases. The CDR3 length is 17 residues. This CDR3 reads CASSHLTSGSFGNEQFF. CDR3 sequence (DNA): TGTGCCAGCAGCCACTTGACTAGCGGGAGTTTCGGCAATGAGCAGTTCTTC.

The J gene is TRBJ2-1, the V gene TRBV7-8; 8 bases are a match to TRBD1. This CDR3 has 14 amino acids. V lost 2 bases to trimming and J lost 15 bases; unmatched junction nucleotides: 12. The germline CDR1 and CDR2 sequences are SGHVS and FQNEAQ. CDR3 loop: CASSLKYQGALPFF. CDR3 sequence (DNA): TGTGCCAGCAGCTTAAAGTACCAGGGGGCTTTACCGTTCTTC.

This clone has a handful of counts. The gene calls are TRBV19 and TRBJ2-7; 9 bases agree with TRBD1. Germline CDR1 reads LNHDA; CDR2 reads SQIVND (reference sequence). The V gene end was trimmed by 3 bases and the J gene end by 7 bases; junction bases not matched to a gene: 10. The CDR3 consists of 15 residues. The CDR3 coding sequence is TGTGCCAGTAGTATCTCCCGGGACAGGGTAAAGGAGCAGTACTTC. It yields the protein CASSISRDRVKEQYF.

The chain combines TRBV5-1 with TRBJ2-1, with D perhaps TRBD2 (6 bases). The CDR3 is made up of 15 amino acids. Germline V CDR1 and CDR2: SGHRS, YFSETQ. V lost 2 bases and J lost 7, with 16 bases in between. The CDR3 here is CASSLAGQAFNEQFF. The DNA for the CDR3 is TGCGCCAGCAGCTTAGCGGGTCAGGCCTTTAATGAGCAGTTCTTC. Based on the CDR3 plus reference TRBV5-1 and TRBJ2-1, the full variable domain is KAGVTQTPRYLIKTRGQQVTLSCSPISGHRSVSWYQQTPGQGLQFLFEYFSETQRNKGNFPGRFSGRQFSNSRSEMNVSTLELGDSALYLCASSLAGQAFNEQFFGPGTRLTVL.

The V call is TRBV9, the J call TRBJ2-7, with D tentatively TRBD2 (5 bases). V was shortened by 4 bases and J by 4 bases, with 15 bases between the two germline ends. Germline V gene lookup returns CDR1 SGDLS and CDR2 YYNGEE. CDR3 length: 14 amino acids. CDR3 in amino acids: CASSPGPGRYEQYF. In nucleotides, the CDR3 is TGTGCCAGCAGCCCCGGTCCGGGAAGGTACGAGCAGTACTTC.

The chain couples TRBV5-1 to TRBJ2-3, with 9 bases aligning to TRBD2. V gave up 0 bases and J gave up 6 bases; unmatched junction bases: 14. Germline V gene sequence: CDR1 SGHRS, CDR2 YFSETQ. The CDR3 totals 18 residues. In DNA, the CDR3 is TGCGCCAGCAGCTTGGCGGCTGCTAGCGGGACTCCCATGGATACGCAGTATTTT. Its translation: CASSLAAASGTPMDTQYF.

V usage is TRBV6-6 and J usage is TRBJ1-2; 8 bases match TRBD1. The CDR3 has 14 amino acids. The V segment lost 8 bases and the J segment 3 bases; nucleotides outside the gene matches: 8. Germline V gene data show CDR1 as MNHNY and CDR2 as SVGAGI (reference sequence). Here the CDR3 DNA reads TGTGCCAGCCACCGCCCGGGACAGGACTATGGCTACACCTTC. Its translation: CASHRPGQDYGYTF.

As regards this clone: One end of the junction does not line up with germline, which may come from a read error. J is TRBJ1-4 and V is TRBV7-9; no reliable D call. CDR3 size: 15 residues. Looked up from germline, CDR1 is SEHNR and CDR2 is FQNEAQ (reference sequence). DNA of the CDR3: TGTTCCAGCAGCTACAGTCTTGCAACTAATGAAAAACTGTTTTTT. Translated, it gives CSSSYSLATNEKLFF.

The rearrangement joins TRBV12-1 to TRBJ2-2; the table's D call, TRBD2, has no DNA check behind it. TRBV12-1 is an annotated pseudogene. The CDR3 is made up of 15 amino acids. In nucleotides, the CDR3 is TGTGCCAGCAGCTTTTTCCGGGATCACACCGGGGAGCTGTTTTTT. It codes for CASSFFRDHTGELFF.

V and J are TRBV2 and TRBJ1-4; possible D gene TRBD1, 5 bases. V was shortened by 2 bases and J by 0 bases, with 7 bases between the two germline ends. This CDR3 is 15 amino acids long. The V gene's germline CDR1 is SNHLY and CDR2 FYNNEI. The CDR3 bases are TGTGCCAGCAGTGAATACAGGACAACTAATGAAAAACTGTTTTTT. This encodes CASSEYRTTNEKLFF.

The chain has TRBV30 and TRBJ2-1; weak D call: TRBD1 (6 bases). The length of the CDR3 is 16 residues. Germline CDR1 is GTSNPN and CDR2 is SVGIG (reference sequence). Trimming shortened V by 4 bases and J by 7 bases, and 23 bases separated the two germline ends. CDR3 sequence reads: CAWNNLGAGAWNEQFF. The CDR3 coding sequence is TGTGCCTGGAACAACCTGGGGGCAGGGGCGTGGAATGAGCAGTTCTTC.

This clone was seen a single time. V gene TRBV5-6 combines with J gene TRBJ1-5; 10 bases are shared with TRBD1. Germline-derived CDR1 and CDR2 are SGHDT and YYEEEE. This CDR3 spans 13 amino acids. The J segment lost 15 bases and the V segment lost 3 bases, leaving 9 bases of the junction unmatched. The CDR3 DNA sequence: TGTGCCAGCAGCTGGGGACAGGGGATGTCCCGGCATTTT. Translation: CASSWGQGMSRHF.

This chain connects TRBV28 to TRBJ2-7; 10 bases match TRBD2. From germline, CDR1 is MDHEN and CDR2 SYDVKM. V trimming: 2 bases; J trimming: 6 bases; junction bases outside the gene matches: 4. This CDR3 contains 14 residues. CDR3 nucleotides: TGTGCCAGCAGTTTAACTAGCGGGACTCGCGAGCAGTACTTC. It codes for CASSLTSGTREQYF.

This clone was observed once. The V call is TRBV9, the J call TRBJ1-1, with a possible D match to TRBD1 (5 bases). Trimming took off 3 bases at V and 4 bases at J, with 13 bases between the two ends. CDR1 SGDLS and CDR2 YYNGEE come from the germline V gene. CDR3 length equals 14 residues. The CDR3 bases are TGTGCCAGCAGCGCGCTATCCGGGGGCACTGAAGCTTTCTTT. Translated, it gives CASSALSGGTEAFF. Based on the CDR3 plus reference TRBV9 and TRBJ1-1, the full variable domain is DSGVTQTPKHLITATGQRVTLRCSPRSGDLSVYWYQQSLDQGLQFLIQYYNGEERAKGNILERFSAQQFPDLHSELNLSSLELGDSALYFCASSALSGGTEAFFGQGTRLTVV.